The 22 T cell receptor beta chains in this list originate from one sample, sequenced in a study of T cells in Graves' hyperthyroidism and ophthalmopathy. It was RNA transcripts that yielded the amplified TCR beta CDR3 regions. A set of HTBI primers served as the primers for a first-round RT-PCR of the TCR CDR3. Each CDR3 protein is one row after TCRdb ran MiXCR on the multiplex PCR reads. The sample lists around 340,000 distinct CDR3 sequences, roughly 17% occurring once. The sequenced material came from blood. The receptors here all came from a young woman with Graves' hyperthyroidism that later progressed to Graves' ophthalmopathy.

In this sample, this clonotype turned up many times. This chain connects TRBV10-1 to TRBJ2-2; D unresolved. This CDR3 is built from 14 residues. Germline CDR1 WNHNN, CDR2 SYGVQD (reference sequence). Trimming removed 0 bases at V and 1 base at J, with 3 bases between. The CDR3 loop reads CASSESVNTGELFF. In DNA form, the CDR3 reads TGCGCCAGCAGTGAGTCGGTGAACACCGGGGAGCTGTTTTTT.

This clonotype was found once. V is TRBV11-2 and J is TRBJ2-1; 8 positions match TRBD2. The CDR3 has 13 amino acids. From germline, CDR1 is SGHAT and CDR2 FQNNGV. The J segment lost 9 bases and the V segment lost 5 bases, leaving 6 bases of the junction unmatched. CDR3 sequence reads: CASSPPGGGEQFF. CDR3 DNA: TGTGCCAGCAGCCCGCCGGGAGGGGGTGAGCAGTTCTTC.

This clonotype was detected many times. The V call is TRBV4-1, the J call TRBJ2-7, with D tentatively TRBD1 (6 bases). Germline CDR1 MGHRA, CDR2 YSYEKL. This CDR3 spans 16 amino acids. The germline V and J ends were trimmed by 0 bases and 2 bases, with 14 bases remaining between them. CDR3 sequence reads: CASSQDIVGTPYEQYF. DNA for the CDR3: TGCGCCAGCAGCCAAGATATCGTGGGGACACCCTACGAGCAGTACTTC.

The sample holds a few counts of this clonotype. DNA of the CDR3: TGTGCCAGCAGTTCCCTAAGCCCCCTTGGTAGCGGCTACACCTTC. Amino acid sequence: CASSSLSPLGSGYTF. The chain employs TRBV27 and TRBJ1-2; no clear D gene. The germline V gene encodes CDR1 MNHEY and CDR2 SMNVEV (reference sequence). There are 15 residues in the CDR3. Trimming cost V 4 bases and J 8 bases, with 20 bases left between them.

About this clonotype: A read error may account for a junction end that differs from germline. CDR3 in amino acids: CASSLATLAGGEETQYF. As DNA, the CDR3 is TGTGCTAGCAGCTTAGCCACGCTCGCGGGCGGAGAAGAGACCCAGTACTTC. The chain links TRBV7-7 to TRBJ2-5, with D possibly matching TRBD2 (5 bases). Per the germline V gene, CDR1 is SSHAT and CDR2 is FNYEAQ (reference sequence). There are 17 residues in the CDR3.

Turning to this clonotype: One base away lies a much larger clone, so this may be a sequencing read error. The chain joins TRBV28 to TRBJ1-2; a weak D match, TRBD1 (5 bases). Germline lookup yields CDR1 MDHEN and CDR2 SYDVKM. V lost 5 bases, J lost 3 bases, and 13 bases lay in between. The CDR3 spans 14 residues. CDR3 residues: CASSLQGADYGYTF. The DNA for the CDR3 is TGTGCCAGCAGTCTTCAGGGCGCGGACTATGGCTACACCTTC.

This clonotype was counted between two and nine times. The rearrangement joins TRBV9 to TRBJ1-4; 9 positions agree with TRBD1. V lost 4 bases, J lost 6 bases, and 7 bases stayed unmatched. From germline, CDR1 is SGDLS and CDR2 YYNGEE. The CDR3 extends over 15 amino acids. The CDR3 bases are TGTGCCAGCAGCCTGGGAGGGACAGGGTATGAAAAACTGTTTTTT. Amino acid sequence: CASSLGGTGYEKLFF.

This clonotype appeared many times. The chain employs TRBV20-1 and TRBJ2-2; TRBD2 matches at 10 bases. CDR3 length equals 14 residues. Germline values: CDR1 DFQATT, CDR2 SNEGSKA (reference sequence). The V and J ends lost 6 bases and 3 bases, in that order; junction bases with no gene match: 4. The CDR3 bases are TGCAGTGCGCATCTAGCGGGGGACACCGGGGAGCTGTTTTTT. This gives the protein CSAHLAGDTGELFF.

This clonotype was seen a single time. A read error is possible here, since a much larger clone lies one base away. The rearrangement uses TRBV6-1 and TRBJ2-2, with TRBD1 matching over 8 bases. The CDR3 loop spans 14 amino acids. V was pared by 6 bases and J by 1 base, with 1 base of the junction left unmatched. The germline V gene has CDR1 MNHNS and CDR2 SASEGT. DNA for the CDR3: TGTGCCAGCAGCGACAGGGGGAACACCGGGGAGCTGTTTTTT. This codes for CASSDRGNTGELFF.

This clonotype came up a few times. The rearrangement links TRBV4-1 to TRBJ2-5, with 9 bases matching TRBD2. The germline gives CDR1 MGHRA, CDR2 YSYEKL. The V gene end was trimmed by 4 bases and the J gene end by 5 bases; junction bases not matched to a gene: 11. The CDR3 totals 16 residues. CDR3 loop: CASSRPREREDETQYF. The CDR3 bases are TGCGCCAGCAGCCGACCAAGGGAGCGGGAGGATGAGACCCAGTACTTC.

The chain links TRBV4-1 to TRBJ2-7; 9 bases are shared with TRBD1. This CDR3 comprises 15 residues. V trimming: 4 bases; J trimming: 5 bases; junction bases outside the gene matches: 9. Germline CDR1 is MGHRA and CDR2 is YSYEKL. CDR3: CASSLRQGESHEQYF. The CDR3 region has the DNA TGCGCCAGCAGCCTACGACAGGGGGAATCCCACGAGCAGTACTTC.

This clonotype was recorded a few times. The chain carries TRBV6-1 and TRBJ1-4; TRBD1 matches 7 bases. The CDR3 has 13 amino acids. Germline assignment: CDR1 MNHNS and CDR2 SASEGT. Trimming removed 7 bases from V and 5 bases from J; junction bases left unmatched: 4. The CDR3 DNA sequence: TGTGCCAGCACCAGGGGGGAAAATGAAAAACTGTTTTTT. Protein sequence: CASTRGENEKLFF.

This clonotype turned up a few times. The chain combines TRBV27 with TRBJ2-5; D remains ambiguous. The CDR3 is 15 amino acids. V was shortened by 3 bases and J by 6 bases, with 17 bases between the two germline ends. Germline lookup yields CDR1 MNHEY and CDR2 SMNVEV (reference sequence). CDR3 in DNA: TGTGCCAGCAGTTTTAACGGGCTTGGGAAACAGACCCAGTACTTC. Translation: CASSFNGLGKQTQYF.

This clonotype was seen a handful of times. The chain recombines TRBV4-1 with TRBJ2-7; D uncertain. The CDR3 is 16 amino acids. Trimming removed 4 bases from V and 2 bases from J, with 18 bases in between. In germline, CDR1 is MGHRA, CDR2 YSYEKL. The CDR3 loop is CASSLVLRSLPYEQYF. In DNA, the CDR3 is TGCGCCAGCAGCCTCGTCCTCAGGTCCTTACCCTACGAGCAGTACTTC.

Note on this clonotype: With a much larger clone just one base away, this may be a read error. This sequence joins TRBV28 and TRBJ2-7; 7 positions match TRBD2. Germline V lookup: CDR1 MDHEN, CDR2 SYDVKM. Unmatched junction bases numbered 7, after V lost 5 bases and J lost 3 bases. The CDR3 loop spans 14 amino acids. CDR3 region: CASSPAGEFYEQYF. CDR3 nucleotide sequence: TGTGCCAGCAGTCCGGCGGGAGAGTTCTACGAGCAGTACTTC. Combining the CDR3 with reference TRBV28 and TRBJ2-7 gives the whole variable domain DVKVTQSSRYLVKRTGEKVFLECVQDMDHENMFWYRQDPGLGLRLIYFSYDVKMKEKGDIPEGYSVSREKKERFSLILESASTNQTSMYLCASSPAGEFYEQYFGPGTRLTVT.

The chain combines TRBV18 with TRBJ2-3, with D perhaps matching TRBD1 (6 bases). Germline CDR1 reads KGHSH; CDR2 reads LQKENI. Deletions cut 3 bases from V and 1 base from J, with 11 bases between. This CDR3 spans 15 amino acids. Here the CDR3 reads CASSPQGPGTDTQYF. In DNA, the CDR3 is TGTGCCAGCTCACCCCAGGGGCCAGGCACAGATACGCAGTATTTT.

This chain joins TRBV7-8 and TRBJ1-2; TRBD1 is a possible D gene (5 bases). The ends were cut back, 1 base at V and 6 bases at J, with 12 bases in the middle. This CDR3 spans 14 amino acids. Germline CDR1 is SGHVS and CDR2 is FQNEAQ. CDR3 in DNA: TGTGCCAGCAGCTTAGTGCAGGCGGGGGATGGCTACACCTTC. Translation: CASSLVQAGDGYTF.

This clonotype has a count of ten or more. The chain carries TRBV5-6 and TRBJ1-1; no clear D gene. Trimming removed 4 bases from V and 0 bases from J, with 16 bases in between. Looked up from germline, CDR1 is SGHDT and CDR2 is YYEEEE. This CDR3 is built from 16 residues. The CDR3 loop reads CASSPMYSSMNTEAFF. CDR3 nucleotide sequence: TGTGCCAGCAGCCCAATGTATAGCTCCATGAACACTGAAGCTTTCTTT.

The chain has TRBV2 and TRBJ2-1; TRBD2 agrees at 12 bases. Germline-derived CDR1 and CDR2 are SNHLY and FYNNEI. This CDR3 is built from 15 residues. Trimming took 3 bases from V and 8 from J; bases not matched to a gene: 5. The CDR3 DNA follows: TGTGCCAGCAGTGAGTCGACTAGCGGGGGCGATGAGCAGTTCTTC. Translated: CASSESTSGGDEQFF.

The rearrangement uses TRBV18 and TRBJ1-2; 9 bases are a match to TRBD1. This CDR3 has 14 amino acids. The germline CDR1 and CDR2 sequences are KGHSH and LQKENI. V lost 6 bases and J lost 3; bases outside the gene matches: 5. CDR3 nucleotide sequence: TGTGCCAGCTCGAGGGGACAGGGCGACTATGGCTACACCTTC. It translates to CASSRGQGDYGYTF.

In this sample, this clonotype turned up many times. The rearrangement uses TRBV11-2 and TRBJ2-7; the D gene is possibly TRBD1 (5 bases). This CDR3 is 16 amino acids long. V gave up 3 bases and J gave up 3 bases, with 18 bases separating them. Germline CDR1 is SGHAT and CDR2 is FQNNGV. The CDR3 nucleotides read TGTGCCAGCAGCTTGACAGCCATGAACACCCACTACGAGCAGTACTTC. Amino acids: CASSLTAMNTHYEQYF. The entire variable domain, with the rest obtained from reference TRBV11-2 and TRBJ2-7, is as follows: EAGVAQSPRYKIIEKRQSVAFWCNPISGHATLYWYQQILGQGPKLLIQFQNNGVVDDSQLPKDRFSAERLKGVDSTLKIQPAKLEDSAVYLCASSLTAMNTHYEQYFGPGTRLTVT.

The chain joins TRBV6-1 to TRBJ1-1, with 9 nucleotides matching TRBD1. V was clipped by 6 bases and J by 8 bases; unmatched bases: 7. Germline CDR1 MNHNS, CDR2 SASEGT. The CDR3 totals 13 residues. Written as DNA, the CDR3 is TGTGCCAGCAGCACCGGGACAGGGAAGGAAGCTTTCTTT. It encodes CASSTGTGKEAFF.